The 7 T cell receptor beta chains below come from one sample, sequenced in a study of CD4+ T cells in melanoma (dated by TCRdb to between 2022 and 2023). The library was prepared using the immunoSEQ multiplex PCR assay. What TCRdb holds here is the immuneACCESS table cut down to in-frame rearrangements. Part of the clones is not present; checked against another copy, under half of the missing clones reflect an unresolved V gene, and the others are unexplained. A total of roughly 20,000 clones appear in this sample, over 70% of them only once. Roughly 4% of the sample goes to the ten largest clones. The sequenced sample consisted of cells from a culture (not recorded whether cultured in vitro). These receptors all stem from a human donor with melanoma.

This chain connects TRBV2 to TRBJ2-5; 7 nucleotides match TRBD1. CDR1 is SNHLY, CDR2 FYNNEI, per germline. Losses at the gene ends were 2 bases for V and 6 bases for J; bases not matched to a gene: 9. This CDR3 is built from 15 residues. DNA of the CDR3: TGTGCCAGCAGTGAAAGGCCGTCCAGGGGGAAGACCCAGTACTTC. As protein: CASSERPSRGKTQYF. Complete variable domain (other parts from reference TRBV2 and TRBJ2-5): EPEVTQTPSHQVTQMGQEVILRCVPISNHLYFYWYRQILGQKVEFLVSFYNNEISEKSEIFDDQFSVERPDGSNFTLKIRSTKLEDSAMYFCASSERPSRGKTQYFGPGTRLLVL.

J is TRBJ1-3 and V is TRBV7-8; D is possibly TRBD1 (5 bases). The CDR3 totals 16 residues. V was pared by 4 bases and J by 0 bases, with 13 bases between. The germline gives CDR1 SGHVS, CDR2 FQNEAQ. Written as DNA, the CDR3 is TGTGCCAGCAGCTCCGGGACGTGGTCCTCTGGAAACACCATATATTTT. Amino acid sequence: CASSSGTWSSGNTIYF.

The rearrangement uses TRBV6-1 and TRBJ2-7, with 7 bases fitting TRBD1. Germline-derived CDR1 and CDR2 are MNHNS and SASEGT. The CDR3 runs to 13 residues. J lost 1 base, V lost 11 bases, and 8 bases had no gene match. The CDR3 reads CAVFRDRSYEQYF. In nucleotides, the CDR3 is TGTGCCGTATTCCGGGACAGATCCTACGAGCAGTACTTC.

The V gene is TRBV2, the J gene TRBJ2-6; 7 bases line up with TRBD2. From germline, CDR1 is SNHLY and CDR2 FYNNEI. V shed 6 bases and J 2 bases; nucleotides not matched to a gene: 7. The CDR3 loop spans 16 amino acids. The CDR3: CASRGGVGAGANVLTF. CDR3 coding DNA: TGTGCCAGCAGGGGAGGGGTAGGGGCTGGGGCCAACGTCCTGACTTTC.

The chain couples TRBV7-3 to TRBJ2-1; 12 positions match TRBD2. This CDR3 has 14 residues. The ends lost 2 bases at V and 9 bases at J; junction bases unmatched: 2. CDR1 is SGHTA, CDR2 FQGTGA, per germline. Here the CDR3 reads CASSLLAGGSEQFF. CDR3 coding DNA: TGTGCCAGCAGCTTACTAGCGGGGGGGAGTGAGCAGTTCTTC.

This clone was counted only a few times. CDR3 sequence: CASYDRGQAFF. CDR3 coding DNA: TGTGCCAGCTACGACAGGGGGCAAGCTTTCTTT. The chain employs TRBV6-5 and TRBJ1-1, with 10 bases lining up with TRBD1. The CDR3 runs 11 residues. V shed 8 bases and J 9 bases; nucleotides not matched to a gene: 3. Germline CDR1 MNHEY, CDR2 SVGAGI.

The V gene is TRBV28, the J gene TRBJ2-5, with 10 bases identical to TRBD1. V dropped 5 bases and J dropped 2; count of bases not matched to a gene: 14. Germline loops: CDR1 MDHEN, CDR2 SYDVKM. The CDR3 is 18 amino acids. CDR3 region: CASSTRQGALWSQETQYF. CDR3 nucleotide sequence: TGTGCCAGCAGTACTCGACAGGGGGCTTTATGGAGTCAAGAGACCCAGTACTTC.